The rows below give T cell receptor beta chains drawn from one sample of a study of T cells in Graves' hyperthyroidism and ophthalmopathy. TCRdb fed the multiplex PCR reads into MiXCR, producing one record per CDR3 protein. The repertoire holds about 380,000 distinct CDR3 sequences, with about 18% as singletons. The sequenced material came from blood. All receptors come from a man aged 18 to 29 with Graves' ophthalmopathy. Both conserved end residues are part of each CDR3. Each record gives: D gene, clone size, J gene, V gene, CDR3 DNA, CDR3 protein. A D gene is named only where the DNA matches it firmly. Rows may omit the clone size; those that give it use once, few, many or a size class.

d_gene: TRBD1
abundance: -
j_gene: TRBJ1-4
v_gene: TRBV20-1
CDR3nt: TGCAGTGCGCCGACAGGGGAGGAGGAAAAACTGTTTTTT
CDR3aa: CSAPTGEEEKLFF

d_gene: -
abundance: few
j_gene: TRBJ1-2
v_gene: TRBV15
CDR3nt: TGTGCCACCAGCAGAGATAGGTTCGACGGTAAGGTCTATGGCTACACCTTC
CDR3aa: CATSRDRFDGKVYGYTF

d_gene: -
abundance: -
j_gene: TRBJ1-1
v_gene: TRBV19
CDR3nt: TGTGCCAGTAGCACGGGACACCAGAGCACTGAAGCTTTCTTT
CDR3aa: CASSTGHQSTEAFF

d_gene: TRBD2
abundance: -
j_gene: TRBJ2-7
v_gene: TRBV9
CDR3nt: TGTGCCAGCAGCGTCGGAGGCGGGGGGGCCTCCTACGAGCAGTACTTC
CDR3aa: CASSVGGGGASYEQYF

d_gene: TRBD2
abundance: many
j_gene: TRBJ2-7
v_gene: TRBV12-3/TRBV12-4
CDR3nt: TGTGCCAGCAGTTTGGCGGGGGGGAACTACGAGCAGTACTTC
CDR3aa: CASSLAGGNYEQYF

d_gene: -
abundance: many
j_gene: TRBJ2-5
v_gene: TRBV20-1
CDR3nt: TGCAGTGCCTGGATGTTGGGGAGGGAGACCCAGTACTTC
CDR3aa: CSAWMLGRETQYF

d_gene: -
abundance: -
j_gene: TRBJ1-1
v_gene: TRBV14
CDR3nt: TGTGCCAGCGGCCAATACTCGAACACTGAAGCTTTCTTT
CDR3aa: CASGQYSNTEAFF

d_gene: -
abundance: -
j_gene: TRBJ1-5
v_gene: TRBV30
CDR3nt: TGTGCCTGGAGTGTACTGGATAATCAGCCCCAGCATTTT
CDR3aa: CAWSVLDNQPQHF

d_gene: -
abundance: many
j_gene: TRBJ1-5
v_gene: TRBV12-3/TRBV12-4
CDR3nt: TGTGCCAGCAGTTTTTCGCTCCAGCCCCAGCATTTT
CDR3aa: CASSFSLQPQHF

d_gene: TRBD1
abundance: many
j_gene: TRBJ1-2
v_gene: TRBV20-1
CDR3nt: TGCAGTGCTCTGGACAGGGCCCAAGGCTACACCTTC
CDR3aa: CSALDRAQGYTF

d_gene: -
abundance: -
j_gene: TRBJ1-5
v_gene: TRBV7-9
CDR3nt: TGTGCCGGCAGCTTTGGCCGCGCCTCCGGGACAACCAATCAGCCCCAGCATTTT
CDR3aa: CAGSFGRASGTTNQPQHF

d_gene: TRBD1
abundance: many
j_gene: TRBJ1-4
v_gene: TRBV5-1
CDR3nt: TGCGCCAGCAGCCGCATGACAGGGCCAAGTGAAAAACTGTTTTTT
CDR3aa: CASSRMTGPSEKLFF

d_gene: -
abundance: many
j_gene: TRBJ2-7
v_gene: TRBV2
CDR3nt: TGTGCCAGCCACGTGGCGGTATCCTACGAGCAGTACTTC
CDR3aa: CASHVAVSYEQYF

d_gene: -
abundance: -
j_gene: TRBJ2-7
v_gene: TRBV5-1
CDR3nt: TGCGCCAGCAGCACCGGAAATCTCCCCTACGAGCAGTACTTC
CDR3aa: CASSTGNLPYEQYF

d_gene: -
abundance: many
j_gene: TRBJ1-2
v_gene: TRBV10-3
CDR3nt: TGTGCCATCAGTGACCAGACGGACAGCTCGTACGGCTACACCTTC
CDR3aa: CAISDQTDSSYGYTF

d_gene: -
abundance: -
j_gene: TRBJ2-7
v_gene: TRBV27
CDR3nt: TGTGCCAGCAGTTTATCCGGGGGGCTGTACGAGCAGTACTTC
CDR3aa: CASSLSGGLYEQYF

d_gene: -
abundance: -
j_gene: TRBJ1-5
v_gene: TRBV19
CDR3nt: TGTGCCAGTCGGTCGATCAGGAACTACAATCAGCCCCAGCATTTT
CDR3aa: CASRSIRNYNQPQHF

d_gene: -
abundance: many
j_gene: TRBJ2-7
v_gene: TRBV5-6
CDR3nt: TGTGCCAGCAGCTCAACCGGGACAACCTACGAGCAGTACTTC
CDR3aa: CASSSTGTTYEQYF

d_gene: TRBD1
abundance: many
j_gene: TRBJ2-7
v_gene: TRBV28
CDR3nt: TGTGCCAGCAGTTCTAACCCTCCCCCGACAGGGTGGGACGAGCAGTACTTC
CDR3aa: CASSSNPPPTGWDEQYF

d_gene: -
abundance: many
j_gene: TRBJ2-7
v_gene: TRBV5-1
CDR3nt: TGCGCCAGCAGCTTGGATGAGGTTTTTAAGGACGAGCAGTACTTC
CDR3aa: CASSLDEVFKDEQYF

d_gene: TRBD1
abundance: few
j_gene: TRBJ2-2
v_gene: TRBV5-1
CDR3nt: TGCGCCAGCAGTTTGGGCCGGGACAGGAACACCGGGGAGCTGTTTTTT
CDR3aa: CASSLGRDRNTGELFF

d_gene: TRBD1
abundance: -
j_gene: TRBJ1-6
v_gene: TRBV19
CDR3nt: TGTGCCAGTAGCCCTGGACAGGGCCGATCCTATAATTCACCCCTCCACTTT
CDR3aa: CASSPGQGRSYNSPLHF

d_gene: -
abundance: many
j_gene: TRBJ2-7
v_gene: TRBV2
CDR3nt: TGTGCCAGCAGTGGGGGGACGCTTGCAACCTCCTACGAGCAGTACTTC
CDR3aa: CASSGGTLATSYEQYF

d_gene: -
abundance: -
j_gene: TRBJ2-7
v_gene: TRBV5-1
CDR3nt: TGCGCCAGCAGCACAGTAGGGTACGAGCAGTACTTC
CDR3aa: CASSTVGYEQYF

d_gene: -
abundance: many
j_gene: TRBJ2-1
v_gene: TRBV29-1
CDR3nt: TGCAGCACCGAGGACGTGATCGGGAATGAGCAGTTCTTC
CDR3aa: CSTEDVIGNEQFF

d_gene: -
abundance: few
j_gene: TRBJ1-6
v_gene: TRBV20-1
CDR3nt: TGCAGTGCTAGTTTGGCGGCAGGCCCCCGATTCGAATATAATTCACCCCTCCACTTT
CDR3aa: CSASLAAGPRFEYNSPLHF

d_gene: -
abundance: few
j_gene: TRBJ1-2
v_gene: TRBV5-4
CDR3nt: TGTGCCAGCAGCTTGGTAGCGGCAGGTCGCCATGGCTACACCTTC
CDR3aa: CASSLVAAGRHGYTF

d_gene: -
abundance: -
j_gene: TRBJ1-2
v_gene: TRBV20-1
CDR3nt: TGCAGTGCCGAGACAGGCGAAAACTATGGCTACACCTTC
CDR3aa: CSAETGENYGYTF

d_gene: -
abundance: -
j_gene: TRBJ1-1
v_gene: TRBV5-1
CDR3nt: TGCGCCAACAGCTGGAGCAGGGGCGGGATCTCTGAAGCTTTCTTT
CDR3aa: CANSWSRGGISEAFF

d_gene: -
abundance: many
j_gene: TRBJ2-1
v_gene: TRBV6-1
CDR3nt: TGTGCCAGCAGTTCACAGGGAACTGCCTACAATGAGCAGTTCTTC
CDR3aa: CASSSQGTAYNEQFF

d_gene: -
abundance: many
j_gene: TRBJ2-7
v_gene: TRBV5-5
CDR3nt: TGTGCCAGCAGCTACCCCATCGGTCGGGATAAGGGATACGAGCAGTACTTC
CDR3aa: CASSYPIGRDKGYEQYF

d_gene: TRBD1
abundance: many
j_gene: TRBJ2-5
v_gene: TRBV7-2
CDR3nt: TGTGCCAGCAGCCCCGGACAGGGGCAGGGGACCCAGTACTTC
CDR3aa: CASSPGQGQGTQYF

d_gene: TRBD1
abundance: -
j_gene: TRBJ2-2
v_gene: TRBV7-9
CDR3nt: TGTGCCAGCAGCCAGAAGGACAGGGGACGCACCGGGGAGCTGTTTTTT
CDR3aa: CASSQKDRGRTGELFF

d_gene: TRBD2
abundance: -
j_gene: TRBJ2-1
v_gene: TRBV19
CDR3nt: TGTGCCAGTAGTATAATTCGGGGCGGGAGCTCCTACAATGAGCAGTTCTTC
CDR3aa: CASSIIRGGSSYNEQFF

d_gene: -
abundance: many
j_gene: TRBJ2-2
v_gene: TRBV2
CDR3nt: TGTGCCAGCAAAACGGAAGGGGCGGGCGGGGAGCTGTTTTTT
CDR3aa: CASKTEGAGGELFF

d_gene: -
abundance: -
j_gene: TRBJ2-7
v_gene: TRBV5-1
CDR3nt: TGCGCCAGCAGCTTGGGGGGGGGGCATGAATACGAGCAGTACTTC
CDR3aa: CASSLGGGHEYEQYF

d_gene: -
abundance: many
j_gene: TRBJ2-7
v_gene: TRBV11-2
CDR3nt: TGTGCCAGCAGCCCACCTGGGCTCGAGCAGTACTTC
CDR3aa: CASSPPGLEQYF

d_gene: -
abundance: -
j_gene: TRBJ1-2
v_gene: TRBV6-2/TRBV6-3
CDR3nt: TGTGCCAGCAGTTCACCGGGCCGGTCCTCCGGCTACACCTTC
CDR3aa: CASSSPGRSSGYTF

d_gene: -
abundance: -
j_gene: TRBJ1-3
v_gene: TRBV6-1
CDR3nt: TGTGCCAGCAGTCGCTTTGGGGGAAACACCATATATTTT
CDR3aa: CASSRFGGNTIYF

d_gene: -
abundance: many
j_gene: TRBJ2-7
v_gene: TRBV2
CDR3nt: TGTGCCAGCAGTGGGGAGCCCTACGAGCAGTACTTC
CDR3aa: CASSGEPYEQYF

d_gene: -
abundance: -
j_gene: TRBJ2-7
v_gene: TRBV7-9
CDR3nt: TGTGCCAGCAGTCAAAAGCAGGGAAACTCCTACGAGCAGTACTTC
CDR3aa: CASSQKQGNSYEQYF